These 6 T cell receptor beta chains originate from one sample sequenced in a study of CXCR3-negative and CXCR3-positive naive CD8 T cells. UMI-labeled TRB cDNA libraries were prepared by 5' RACE. TCRdb re-called the 5' RACE reads; one entry per CDR3 protein, DNA not given. This table holds around 81,000 distinct CDR3 sequences. Sequenced material: naive CXCR3- CD8+ T cells from blood. Documented subset: CD45RO-CCR7+CD27+CD95- naive CD8+ T cells lacking CXCR3 (TNR3-). The receptors were gathered from a human donor in good health. Some clones in this sample may be carry-over from other donors' samples.

The rearrangement joins TRBV20-1 to TRBJ2-7; lacking DNA, the TRBD1 call made by TCRdb goes unchecked. The CDR3 is 15 residues long. Germline CDR1 is DFQATT and CDR2 is SNEGSKA (reference sequence). CDR3: CSARDRDRGFYEQYF.

V usage is TRBV5-4 and J usage is TRBJ2-2; TCRdb's D call of TRBD2 is untestable without DNA. CDR3 length: 16 amino acids. The germline V gene encodes CDR1 SGHNT and CDR2 YYREEE (reference sequence). This CDR3 is CASSQEFGLNTGELFF.

The rearrangement joins TRBV29-1 to TRBJ2-7. This CDR3 has 13 amino acids. Germline V lookup: CDR1 SQVTM, CDR2 ANQGSEA. The CDR3 here is CSVEDVSKYEQYF.

This CDR3 reads CASSDSLDHTEAFF. The chain couples TRBV25-1 to TRBJ1-1. CDR1 is MGHDK, CDR2 SYGVNS, per germline. This CDR3 has 14 residues.

The genes are TRBV5-1 and TRBJ1-1; without DNA, the TCRdb call of TRBD1 cannot be checked. Germline V gene lookup returns CDR1 SGHRS and CDR2 YFSETQ. The CDR3 totals 16 residues. CDR3 protein: CASSLFGTTPNTEAFF.

This chain joins TRBV7-9 and TRBJ2-7; TCRdb lists TRBD1, though no DNA is available to test this call. The CDR3 runs 12 residues. The germline V gene has CDR1 SEHNR and CDR2 FQNEAQ (reference sequence). The CDR3 protein is CASAGQIYEQYF.